This TCR beta chain was obtained from a study of blood T cells in healthy people across ages. For the second PCR, which ran for about 6 to 12 cycles, a sample-barcoded 5' primer and a J-beta primer mix were used. TCRdb redid the calling of the 5' RACE reads with MiXCR, one entry per CDR3 protein. The sample consists of hundreds of thousands of distinct CDR3 sequences, roughly 41% of them appearing once. The germline CDR1 and CDR2 sequences are DFQATT and SNEGSKA (reference sequence). Trimming at V came to 6 bases and at J to 7 bases, leaving 6 bases not matched to a gene. CDR3 length: 12 amino acids.

The J gene is TRBJ1-5, the V gene TRBV20-1; 7 nucleotides align to TRBD1. This sequence was found in an elderly man in good health. The sequencing sample was made of blood. The CDR3 sequence is CSAKGAGQPQHF. The CDR3, as DNA: TGCAGTGCCAAGGGGGCTGGGCAGCCCCAGCATTTT.